The 21 T cell receptor beta chains reported below all come from one sample, sequenced in a study of CD8 T cells in ankylosing spondylitis. TCRdb recomputed calls from the 5' RACE reads with MiXCR, one row per CDR3 protein. This repertoire shows a few hundred thousand distinct CDR3 sequences, about 24% found once; its top ten account for roughly 0.6%. Sequenced sample: blood, either unsorted or a sorted T cell fraction (not recorded which). These receptors originate from a male donor with ankylosing spondylitis or in good health (not recorded which).

This clonotype was seen ten or more times. The rearrangement links TRBV2 to TRBJ2-3, with D hard to call. V shed 3 bases and J shed 3 bases, with 13 bases lying between them. The CDR3 runs to 15 residues. CDR1 is SNHLY and CDR2 is FYNNEI in the germline V gene. In DNA, the CDR3 is TGTGCCAGCAGTGATCTTCTGGCGCCTACAGATACGCAGTATTTT. Translating gives CASSDLLAPTDTQYF.

This clonotype has only a few counts. This rearrangement joins TRBV20-1 to TRBJ2-5; D unresolved. The CDR3 loop spans 12 amino acids. V was clipped by 3 bases and J by 6 bases, with 11 bases between them. CDR1 and CDR2 (germline): DFQATT, SNEGSKA (reference sequence). Here the CDR3 reads CSASWLEKTQYF. The CDR3 bases are TGCAGTGCTAGTTGGCTAGAGAAGACCCAGTACTTC.

Ten or more counts support this clonotype. The rearrangement uses TRBV20-1 and TRBJ2-1; TRBD1 aligns across 8 bases. Germline CDR1 reads DFQATT; CDR2 reads SNEGSKA (reference sequence). CDR3 size: 16 residues. The trim removed 1 base at V and 1 base at J, leaving 6 bases unmatched. Here the CDR3 reads CSARANRGRSYNEQFF. In nucleotides, the CDR3 is TGCAGTGCTAGAGCGAACAGGGGGAGGTCCTACAATGAGCAGTTCTTC.

This clonotype was found many times. For the CDR3, the DNA is TGTGCCAGCAGTACCCTCGGACAGGTTAACTATGGCTACACCTTC. Translation gives CASSTLGQVNYGYTF. The rearrangement links TRBV12-3 or TRBV12-4 to TRBJ1-2, with 7 positions matching TRBD1. Germline trimming cut 5 bases from V and 1 base from J; bases unmatched to any gene: 7. The CDR3 has 15 residues.

This clonotype was counted at least ten times. This chain connects TRBV20-1 to TRBJ1-2; 7 positions agree with TRBD1. Germline-derived CDR1 and CDR2 are DFQATT and SNEGSKA (reference sequence). CDR3 length equals 12 residues. J lost 8 bases, V lost 4 bases, and 7 bases had no gene match. The CDR3 loop is CSATKTGPGYTF. The DNA of the CDR3 is TGCAGTGCTACGAAGACAGGGCCCGGCTACACCTTC.

The chain combines TRBV29-1 with TRBJ2-2; D possibly uses TRBD1 or TRBD2 (5 bases each). The CDR3 loop spans 14 amino acids. V lost 6 bases and J 2 bases, leaving 13 bases between the germline ends. Germline assignment: CDR1 SQVTM and CDR2 ANQGSEA. The CDR3 loop reads CSVQGTDNTGELFF. CDR3 DNA: TGCAGCGTCCAAGGGACGGACAACACCGGGGAGCTGTTTTTT.

This clonotype was recorded many times. The chain recombines TRBV7-9 with TRBJ2-2, with D uncertain. The CDR3 length is 14 residues. The germline V gene has CDR1 SEHNR and CDR2 FQNEAQ (reference sequence). The V and J ends lost 1 base and 5 bases respectively, with 8 bases between them. For the CDR3, the DNA is TGTGCCAGCAGCTTAGTGCAGACGACCGGGGAGCTGTTTTTT. This gives the protein CASSLVQTTGELFF. The full variable domain, rest sourced from reference TRBV7-9 and TRBJ2-2, is DTGVSQNPRHKITKRGQNVTFRCDPISEHNRLYWYRQTLGQGPEFLTYFQNEAQLEKSRLLSDRFSAERPKGSFSTLEIQRTEQGDSAMYLCASSLVQTTGELFFGEGSRLTVL.

This clonotype came up a few times. The chain recombines TRBV20-1 with TRBJ2-3; 8 bases match TRBD2. The length of the CDR3 is 15 residues. Germline CDR1 reads DFQATT; CDR2 reads SNEGSKA (reference sequence). V trimming: 6 bases; J trimming: 2 bases; junction bases outside the gene matches: 10. This CDR3 is CSAHEAGAVTDTQYF. CDR3 coding DNA: TGCAGTGCGCACGAAGCGGGGGCCGTCACAGATACGCAGTATTTT.

There are many counts of this clonotype. V is TRBV20-1 and J is TRBJ1-3, with 7 bases fitting TRBD1. Per the germline V gene, CDR1 is DFQATT and CDR2 is SNEGSKA (reference sequence). The CDR3 loop spans 13 amino acids. V lost 6 bases, J lost 7 bases, and 9 bases stayed unmatched. CDR3 residues: CSATQGMGNTIYF. In DNA form, the CDR3 reads TGCAGTGCAACACAGGGGATGGGGAACACCATATATTTT.

This clonotype was seen only a few times. This chain links TRBV20-1 with TRBJ2-3; D call uncertain. The V end was cut by 4 bases, the J end by 3 bases, with 14 bases between. CDR1 and CDR2 from the germline V gene are DFQATT and SNEGSKA (reference sequence). This CDR3 contains 14 residues. Here the CDR3 DNA reads TGCAGTGCTAAGGGCCCCAGGCGGACAGATACGCAGTATTTT. Amino acid sequence: CSAKGPRRTDTQYF.

In regard to this clonotype: Given a much more abundant clone one base away, this may be a read error. The rearrangement joins TRBV12-3 or TRBV12-4 to TRBJ2-7, with D perhaps TRBD1 (6 bases). This CDR3 spans 12 amino acids. V lost 8 bases and J lost 0, with 8 bases in between. The CDR3 region is CASGQTSYEQYF. CDR3 DNA: TGTGCCAGCGGACAGACCTCCTACGAGCAGTACTTC.

The chain links TRBV5-5 to TRBJ2-1, with D unresolved. Germline V lookup: CDR1 SGHKS, CDR2 YYEKEE (reference sequence). The CDR3 extends over 14 amino acids. Trimming shortened V by 4 bases and J by 4 bases, and 12 bases separated the two germline ends. CDR3 loop: CASSPRRYYNEQFF. The CDR3 region has the DNA TGTGCCAGCAGCCCCCGACGATATTACAATGAGCAGTTCTTC.

This clonotype has only a few counts. The chain combines TRBV24-1 with TRBJ1-2; 7 nucleotides match TRBD1. The CDR3 is 17 residues long. Looked up from germline, CDR1 is KGHDR and CDR2 is SFDVKD. With 4 bases clipped from V and 6 bases from J, the junction kept 16 bases outside the gene matches. The CDR3 DNA reads as TGTGCCACCAGTGACCCTCTCCCTACAGGGGACGGTGATGGCTACACCTTC. This codes for CATSDPLPTGDGDGYTF.

This clonotype turned up a few times. CDR3 in DNA: TGTGCCAGCAGCCTCGCCACCGGGGAGCTGTTTTTT. Its translation: CASSLATGELFF. The V and J genes are TRBV9 and TRBJ2-2; D gene ambiguous. Between the trimmed V and J ends, which lost 4 bases and 4 bases, there was a span of 5 bases. CDR1 is SGDLS, CDR2 YYNGEE, per germline. This CDR3 comprises 12 residues.

V is TRBV10-3 and J is TRBJ2-6, with D perhaps TRBD2 (5 bases). CDR1 ENHRY and CDR2 SYGVKD come from the germline V gene. V was pared by 3 bases and J by 4 bases, with 16 bases between. The CDR3 loop spans 17 amino acids. This CDR3 is CAISDTGSDYGANVLTF. The CDR3 nucleotides are TGTGCCATCAGTGATACGGGTAGCGATTACGGGGCCAACGTCCTGACTTTC.

This clonotype was seen repeatedly, ten times or more. The rearrangement joins TRBV20-1 to TRBJ2-3; possibly TRBD2 for D (6 bases). The V gene's germline CDR1 is DFQATT and CDR2 SNEGSKA (reference sequence). Trimming left V 5 bases short and J 13 bases short, with 16 bases between. The CDR3 covers 11 residues. In DNA, the CDR3 is TGCAGTGCTGCCCTCTTGGGACTGGAGTATTTT. The encoded protein is CSAALLGLEYF.

The chain uses TRBV7-7 and TRBJ2-5, with D perhaps matching TRBD2 (6 bases). There are 14 residues in the CDR3. Per the germline V gene, CDR1 is SSHAT and CDR2 is FNYEAQ (reference sequence). Deletions cut 1 base from V and 7 bases from J, with 13 bases between. The CDR3 DNA reads TGTGCCAGCAGCTTAGAGATGGGGGGACTGACCCAGTACTTC. Translated, it gives CASSLEMGGLTQYF.

The CDR3, as DNA: TGTGCCAGCAGTTTAGGGACTGCCCAAGAGACCCAGTACTTC. Amino acids: CASSLGTAQETQYF. This chain uses TRBV12-3 or TRBV12-4 with TRBJ2-5; possible D gene TRBD2, 5 bases. This CDR3 region has 14 residues. The V end was cut by 1 base, the J end by 1 base, with 7 bases between.

The V gene is TRBV12-3 or TRBV12-4, the J gene TRBJ2-5, with D perhaps TRBD1 (5 bases). Trimming took 4 bases from V and 1 from J, leaving 13 bases between them. The CDR3 has 15 amino acids. As DNA, the CDR3 is TGTGCCAGCAGTTCAGGGTTCGGCCCCCAAGAGACCCAGTACTTC. It is translated as CASSSGFGPQETQYF.

The chain uses TRBV12-3 or TRBV12-4 and TRBJ2-3, with D perhaps matching TRBD1 (5 bases). V dropped 4 bases and J dropped 9 bases, with 11 bases sitting between them. This CDR3 spans 12 amino acids. The CDR3 here is CASSSLRGTQYF. Here the CDR3 DNA reads TGTGCCAGCAGTTCCCTTAGGGGAACGCAGTATTTT.

The rearrangement links TRBV5-1 to TRBJ2-1, with 8 bases that match TRBD1. V lost 4 bases to trimming and J lost 7 bases; unmatched junction nucleotides: 7. Germline V CDR1 and CDR2: SGHRS, YFSETQ. The CDR3 totals 14 residues. The CDR3 protein is CASSPGTGYNEQFF. The CDR3 nucleotides read TGCGCCAGCAGCCCCGGGACAGGTTATAATGAGCAGTTCTTC.